This TCR beta chain was sequenced in a study of post-analysis software for immune sequencing data. The CDR3 spans 12 residues. The germline V and J ends were trimmed by 11 bases and 2 bases, with 11 bases remaining between them. Germline V gives CDR1 ENHRY, CDR2 SYGVKD. Included in the TCR beta cDNA libraries were unique molecular identifiers. TCRdb analysed the PCR reads with MiXCR anew, one entry per CDR3 protein. The repertoire consists of hundreds of thousands of distinct CDR3 sequences, with less than 45% occurring once and the leading ten covering about 12%. In its sample, this clonotype was seen a few times. Its matching antigen is unknown. General observations from the study: A handful of TRBV segments were more frequent in patients than controls; TRBV5-6, TRBV5-1 and TRBV20-1 belonged to this group. Multiple sclerosis patients had significantly lower normalized Chao1 diversity than controls.

The TCR sequence derives from a girl between 10 and 17 years old with multiple sclerosis. Sequencing was carried out using blood. The V and J genes are TRBV10-3 and TRBJ2-3; D is ambiguous. CDR3 nucleotide sequence: TGTGCCGCCTCGTCGGCCACAGATACGCAGTATTTT. It encodes CAASSATDTQYF.